Listed below are T cell receptor beta chains from one sample, sequenced in a study of T cells in Graves' hyperthyroidism and ophthalmopathy. TCRdb re-analysed the multiplex PCR reads in MiXCR, keeping a single row per CDR3 protein. The sample lists around 250,000 distinct CDR3 sequences; approximately 23% were seen once. Material for sequencing was blood. These TCRs come from a woman aged 40 to 55 with Graves' ophthalmopathy. The CDR3 runs from the conserved cysteine through the conserved F or W. Fields, in order: clone size, D gene, V gene, J gene, CDR3 DNA, CDR3 protein. The D gene is left open where the match is weak. The size of a clone is reported for some rows only, either as once, few or many, or as a class for expanded clones.

many,.,TRBV27,TRBJ1-5,TGTGCCAGCACTCCCTCCGGGGGCGGGAATCAGCCCCAGCATTTT,CASTPSGGGNQPQHF
many,.,TRBV15,TRBJ2-2,TGTGCCACCAGCAGAGACCGCGGGTCTAGCTGGACCGGGGAGCTGTTTTTT,CATSRDRGSSWTGELFF
many,TRBD1,TRBV28,TRBJ1-2,TGTGCCAGCAGTTTTCGGACAGGGGGACTCTATGGCTACACCTTC,CASSFRTGGLYGYTF
many,TRBD1,TRBV30,TRBJ2-5,TGTGCCTGGAGGACACAGGGGGTGGAGACCCAGTACTTC,CAWRTQGVETQYF
many,.,TRBV7-3,TRBJ2-7,TGTGCCAGCAGCCCGGATCCGGGGGCCTACGAGCAGTACTTC,CASSPDPGAYEQYF
many,.,TRBV6-5,TRBJ1-2,TGTGCCAGCATGGCTGTCTATGGCTACACCTTC,CASMAVYGYTF
.,.,TRBV20-1,TRBJ1-6,TGCAGTGCTGACCGGGCTGTTAATTCACCCCTCCACTTT,CSADRAVNSPLHF
.,.,TRBV12-3/TRBV12-4,TRBJ1-1,TGTGCCAGCACTAAGTTTCTAGGGAACACTGAAGCTTTCTTT,CASTKFLGNTEAFF
many,.,TRBV19,TRBJ1-2,TGTGCCAGTAGTACGACAGTAAACTATGGCTACACCTTC,CASSTTVNYGYTF
.,.,TRBV15,TRBJ2-7,TGTGCCACCAGCAGAGACACCGGGACCTCCGAGCAGTACTTC,CATSRDTGTSEQYF
many,.,TRBV5-1,TRBJ2-2,TGCGCCAGCAGCGAGGGCGGGGAGCTGTTTTTT,CASSEGGELFF
.,TRBD1,TRBV12-3/TRBV12-4,TRBJ1-1,TGTGCCAGCAGTCAAGGACAGGGGCTGGACACTGAAGCTTTCTTT,CASSQGQGLDTEAFF
many,.,TRBV5-1,TRBJ2-7,TGCGCCAGCAGCTTCGAGGATTCGGGATGGGGCGAGCAGTACTTC,CASSFEDSGWGEQYF
many,.,TRBV20-1,TRBJ2-5,TGCAGTGCTGACCAGGGGGGGAACCAAGAGACCCAGTACTTC,CSADQGGNQETQYF
.,.,TRBV6-2/TRBV6-3,TRBJ1-2,TGTGCCAGCAGTACCTCGGGACTTTCCTATGGCTACACCTTC,CASSTSGLSYGYTF
many,.,TRBV6-1,TRBJ2-2,TGTGCCAGCATCCAGGGACCGACGAACACCGGGGAGCTGTTTTTT,CASIQGPTNTGELFF
many,TRBD2,TRBV2,TRBJ2-7,TGTGCCAGCCTCGGAGCGGGGTACGAGCAGTACTTC,CASLGAGYEQYF
.,.,TRBV10-3,TRBJ1-1,TGTGCCATCAGCACCGGGCATGGAGCTTTCTTT,CAISTGHGAFF
many,.,TRBV20-1,TRBJ1-1,TGCAGTGTAAGAGGTGGGGGCACTGAAGCTTTCTTT,CSVRGGGTEAFF
many,.,TRBV12-3/TRBV12-4,TRBJ2-4,TGTGCCAGCAGTTTAGCAATTTTTACAGACATTCAGTACTTC,CASSLAIFTDIQYF
many,.,TRBV5-1,TRBJ2-7,TGCGCCAGCAGCTTGGCCGTGGGGCTCTACGAGCAGTACTTC,CASSLAVGLYEQYF
many,TRBD1,TRBV27,TRBJ1-1,TGTGCCAGCAGTTTTCCGACAGGGGAGGCTTTCTTT,CASSFPTGEAFF
.,.,TRBV7-2,TRBJ2-2,TGTGCCAGCAGCTTATCGACCGCGAATTGGGGCACCGGGGAGCTGTTTTTT,CASSLSTANWGTGELFF
.,.,TRBV19,TRBJ1-1,TGTGCCAGTAGTTCCTCCTTGTTAGGGACCACTGAAGCTTTCTTT,CASSSSLLGTTEAFF
many,.,TRBV7-8,TRBJ2-7,TGTGCCAGCAGCTCCCCGAACGAGCAGTACTTC,CASSSPNEQYF
.,.,TRBV12-3/TRBV12-4,TRBJ2-7,TGTGCCAGCAGATCTCGAACAGGGACCCACGAGCAGTACTTC,CASRSRTGTHEQYF
.,.,TRBV12-3/TRBV12-4,TRBJ1-3,TGTGCCAGCAGTCCCCTTCTAGAGGGAGGAAACACCATATATTTT,CASSPLLEGGNTIYF
.,TRBD1,TRBV12-3/TRBV12-4,TRBJ2-7,TGTGCCAGCAGCCTAAACACAGGGGCGGTATACGAGCAGTACTTC,CASSLNTGAVYEQYF
.,.,TRBV24-1,TRBJ2-7,TGTGCCACCAGTGATCTCAGGGACGAGCAGTACTTC,CATSDLRDEQYF
many,.,TRBV28,TRBJ1-2,TGTGCCAGCAGTTTACGGGCATGGGGCTACACCTTC,CASSLRAWGYTF
many,.,TRBV28,TRBJ1-3,TGTGCCAGCAGTTTCTTACACTCTGGAAACACCATATATTTT,CASSFLHSGNTIYF
many,TRBD1,TRBV28,TRBJ2-5,TGTGCCAGCAGTTCAGGGGGATTCCAAGAGACCCAGTACTTC,CASSSGGFQETQYF
once,TRBD2,TRBV12-3/TRBV12-4,TRBJ2-3,TGTGCCAGCAGGGAAGGGACTGGGGGGGCAGATACGCAGTATTTT,CASREGTGGADTQYF
many,TRBD1,TRBV5-1,TRBJ1-1,TGCGCCAGCAGCGGAGACAGGGAAGACACTGAAGCTTTCTTT,CASSGDREDTEAFF
many,TRBD2,TRBV5-1,TRBJ2-4,TGCGCCAGCAGCTTCCTAGCGGGACACATTCGGTACTTC,CASSFLAGHIRYF
.,TRBD1,TRBV27,TRBJ1-2,TGTGCCAGCAGCTTACGGGGACAGGGGCTAGGCTATGGCTACACCTTC,CASSLRGQGLGYGYTF
.,.,TRBV6-1,TRBJ1-1,TGTGCCAGCGCACCAGAAATTGAAGCTTTCTTT,CASAPEIEAFF
many,TRBD2,TRBV6-5,TRBJ2-7,TGTGCCAGCAGTCCACTAGCGGGAGTCTACGAGCAGTACTTC,CASSPLAGVYEQYF
many,.,TRBV9,TRBJ2-3,TGTGCCAGCAGCGTAGTTGAGGCGAGCACAGATACGCAGTATTTT,CASSVVEASTDTQYF
many,.,TRBV28,TRBJ1-2,TGTGCCAGCAGTTTAGAGACTTCCTATGGCTACACCTTC,CASSLETSYGYTF
many,TRBD1,TRBV7-8,TRBJ2-6,TGTGCCAGCAGCCACAGGACAGGAAGCTTCTCTGGGGCCAACGTCCTGACTTTC,CASSHRTGSFSGANVLTF
.,.,TRBV5-1,TRBJ1-1,TGCGCCAGCAGCTTGGAGGGCTTCAGACTGAACACTGAAGCTTTCTTT,CASSLEGFRLNTEAFF
many,.,TRBV19,TRBJ1-1,TGTGCCAGTAGTATGGACCCGGGGGACACTGAAGCTTTCTTT,CASSMDPGDTEAFF
.,TRBD1,TRBV6-1,TRBJ2-5,TGTGCCAGCAGTAGAACAGGGGCAGAGACCCAGTACTTC,CASSRTGAETQYF
.,.,TRBV28,TRBJ1-3,TGTGCCAGCAGATCGAGCGGGGGCCTCTTTATCGGAAACACCATATATTTT,CASRSSGGLFIGNTIYF
many,TRBD1,TRBV18,TRBJ1-5,TGTGCCAGCTCACAACTGGACAGGGATCAGCCCCAGCATTTT,CASSQLDRDQPQHF